Given below is one T cell receptor (beta chain) in context. The antigen is unknown. Germline V gives CDR1 MNHNS, CDR2 SASEGT. Trimming at V came to 1 base and at J to 5 bases, leaving 15 bases not matched to a gene. CDR3 length: 18 amino acids. Profiling relied on immunoSEQ multiplex PCR, and the TCRdb table lists in-frame clones only, not all of them. The sample lists about 690,000 clones, about 90% occurring once. This record belongs to a study of shared clonotypes between healthy human individuals. Regarding the study as a whole: Among donors, sharing of clonotypes was expected to be affected by sequencing depth. Non-shared clonotypes were found to have lower generation probabilities than the clonotypes that were shared by all four of the sorted-subset donors.

The clonotype was recovered from a man between 18 and 35 years old in good health. Some clones in this sample may be carry-over from other donors' samples. The sequenced material came from memory CD8+ T cells from PBMCs. This sample's subset: CD45RO+ cells pooled with CCR7-negative TemRA cells. This rearrangement joins TRBV6-1 to TRBJ2-7, with 9 bases that match TRBD1. The CDR3 region has the DNA TGTGCCAGCAGTGAAGTTCGGGGTTTTGGGACAGGGATCGACGAGCAGTACTTC. This codes for CASSEVRGFGTGIDEQYF.